Presented here are 9 T cell receptor beta chains from one specimen sequenced in a study of cytomegalovirus exposure and HLA in healthy donors. It was with 60 Vbeta and 13 Jbeta primers that the PCR ran. Sequencing used immunoSEQ multiplex PCR; TCRdb keeps in-frame clones, though not all of them. The sample yields approximately 120,000 clones, 70% to 80% seen once. The sequenced sample was PBMCs. Receptor source: a man between 35 and 55 years old in good health and CMV-seropositive.

The chain employs TRBV9 and TRBJ1-1, with TRBD1 matching over 9 bases. The germline gives CDR1 SGDLS, CDR2 YYNGEE. The CDR3 contains 15 residues. V shed 3 bases and J 6 bases; nucleotides not matched to a gene: 9. The CDR3 region is CASSAGDRVEAEAFF. The DNA of the CDR3 is TGTGCCAGCAGCGCGGGGGACAGGGTGGAGGCTGAAGCTTTCTTT. Using reference TRBV9 and TRBJ1-1 for the parts outside the CDR3, the full variable domain is DSGVTQTPKHLITATGQRVTLRCSPRSGDLSVYWYQQSLDQGLQFLIQYYNGEERAKGNILERFSAQQFPDLHSELNLSSLELGDSALYFCASSAGDRVEAEAFFGQGTRLTVV.

The chain combines TRBV14 with TRBJ2-3; D is perhaps TRBD1 (6 bases). CDR3 length: 14 residues. Germline assignment: CDR1 SGHDN and CDR2 FVKESK. The germline V and J ends were trimmed by 4 bases and 2 bases, with 10 bases remaining between them. CDR3 loop: CASSRQDFTDTQYF. In nucleotides, the CDR3 is TGTGCCAGCAGCCGACAGGACTTCACAGATACGCAGTATTTT.

The chain carries TRBV30 and TRBJ2-2; TRBD1 might be the D (6 bases). From germline, CDR1 is GTSNPN and CDR2 SVGIG (reference sequence). There are 13 residues in the CDR3. The V end was cut by 3 bases, the J end by 4 bases, with 9 bases between. This chain's CDR3 is CAWRKGGTGELFF. Written as DNA, the CDR3 is TGTGCCTGGAGAAAAGGGGGCACCGGGGAGCTGTTTTTT. The variable domain in full, completed from reference TRBV30 and TRBJ2-2, reads SQTIHQWPATLVQPVGSPLSLECTVEGTSNPNLYWYRQAAGRGLQLLFYSVGIGQISSEVPQNLSASRPQDRQFILSSKKLLLSDSGFYLCAWRKGGTGELFFGEGSRLTVL.

The J gene is TRBJ2-7, the V gene TRBV10-3; possible D gene TRBD1, 6 bases. The CDR3 length is 14 residues. Germline V gene lookup returns CDR1 ENHRY and CDR2 SYGVKD. Trimming removed 2 bases from V and 9 bases from J, with 17 bases in between. The chain's CDR3 is CAISEGAGRGGQYF. For the CDR3, the DNA is TGTGCCATCAGTGAGGGGGCGGGCCGAGGGGGGCAGTACTTC.

The chain joins TRBV6-6 to TRBJ2-7; 12 nucleotides line up with TRBD1. Germline CDR1 MNHNY, CDR2 SVGAGI (reference sequence). The CDR3 spans 16 residues. Trimming took 6 bases from V and 2 from J; bases not matched to a gene: 8. CDR3 DNA: TGTGCCAGCAGCCCAGGGGGACAGGGGGCCACCTACGAGCAGTACTTC. Protein product: CASSPGGQGATYEQYF.

This chain connects TRBV19 to TRBJ2-7, with 9 bases lining up with TRBD1. There are 15 residues in the CDR3. J lost 2 bases, V lost 1 base, and 3 bases had no gene match. In germline, CDR1 is LNHDA, CDR2 SQIVND (reference sequence). The CDR3: CASSIADRGPYEQYF. The CDR3 DNA follows: TGTGCCAGTAGTATAGCGGACAGGGGCCCCTACGAGCAGTACTTC.

The V gene is TRBV6-5, the J gene TRBJ2-7, with 8 positions matching TRBD2. The CDR3 is 14 residues long. CDR1 MNHEY and CDR2 SVGAGI come from the germline V gene. The trim removed 6 bases at V and 1 base at J, leaving 5 bases unmatched. The CDR3 DNA reads as TGTGCCAGCAGCACTAGCGGCCTTTCCTACGAGCAGTACTTC. This codes for CASSTSGLSYEQYF.

The chain employs TRBV14 and TRBJ2-7, with D possibly matching TRBD2 (6 bases). Germline CDR1 SGHDN, CDR2 FVKESK. There are 16 residues in the CDR3. V shed 3 bases and J shed 7 bases, with 22 bases lying between them. DNA for the CDR3: TGTGCCAGCAGCCAGGCGCGGGGCAGCCTCCCCAGGGAGCAGTACTTC. Amino acids: CASSQARGSLPREQYF.

This clone was counted a few times. The chain uses TRBV18 and TRBJ1-2, with D uncertain. From germline, CDR1 is KGHSH and CDR2 LQKENI. The CDR3 runs 14 residues. Trimming removed 3 bases at V and 6 bases at J, with 14 bases between. CDR3 amino acids: CASSPPVRRDGYTF. The DNA for the CDR3 is TGTGCCAGCTCACCGCCGGTTCGGAGGGATGGCTACACCTTC.